This T cell receptor (beta chain) originates from a study of T cell responses to AZD1222 COVID-19 vaccine. Libraries were prepared by immunoSEQ multiplex PCR; TCRdb keeps only in-frame clonotypes and omits some of them. In the table there are about 120,000 clones, less than 90% of which are singletons. This sequence originates from an adult in good health. The sample in question was peripheral blood, obtained on day 0 of AZD1222 vaccination.

The CDR3 spells CASSSLWDREANSPLHF. CDR3 nucleotide sequence: TGTGCCAGCAGCAGTCTCTGGGACAGGGAGGCGAATTCACCCCTCCACTTT. J is TRBJ1-6 and V is TRBV7-9; 9 nucleotides align to TRBD1. V lost 5 bases, J lost 7 bases, and 12 bases stayed unmatched. CDR3 length: 17 amino acids. CDR1 is SEHNR, CDR2 FQNEAQ, per germline (reference sequence).